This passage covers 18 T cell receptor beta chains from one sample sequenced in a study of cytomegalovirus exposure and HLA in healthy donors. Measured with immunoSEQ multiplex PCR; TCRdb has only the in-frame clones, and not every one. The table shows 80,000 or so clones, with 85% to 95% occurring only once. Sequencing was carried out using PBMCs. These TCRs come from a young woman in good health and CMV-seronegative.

In DNA form, the CDR3 reads TGTGCCAGCTCACCACCGCTAGCGGGGTCGGATACGCAGTATTTT. As protein: CASSPPLAGSDTQYF. The chain employs TRBV18 and TRBJ2-3; 9 bases line up with TRBD2. V lost 0 bases to trimming and J lost 6 bases; unmatched junction nucleotides: 4. This CDR3 comprises 15 residues. Germline CDR1 KGHSH, CDR2 LQKENI.

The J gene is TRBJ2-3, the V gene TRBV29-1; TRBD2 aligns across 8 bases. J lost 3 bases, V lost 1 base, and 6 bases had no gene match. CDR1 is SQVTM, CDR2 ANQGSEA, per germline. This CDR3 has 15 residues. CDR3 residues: CSVEARGGGTDTQYF. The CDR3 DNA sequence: TGCAGCGTTGAAGCTCGGGGGGGAGGGACAGATACGCAGTATTTT.

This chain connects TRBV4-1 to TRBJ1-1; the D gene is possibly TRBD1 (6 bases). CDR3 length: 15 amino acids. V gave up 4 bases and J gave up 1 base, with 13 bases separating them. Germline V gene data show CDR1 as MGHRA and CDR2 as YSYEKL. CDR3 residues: CASSRTETGNTEAFF. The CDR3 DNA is TGCGCCAGCAGCCGGACCGAGACAGGGAACACTGAAGCTTTCTTT.

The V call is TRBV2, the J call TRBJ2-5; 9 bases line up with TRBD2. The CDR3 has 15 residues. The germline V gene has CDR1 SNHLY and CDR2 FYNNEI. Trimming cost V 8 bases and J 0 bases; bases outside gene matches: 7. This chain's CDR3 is CASSGLARYQETQYF. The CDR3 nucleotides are TGTGCCAGCTCCGGACTAGCGAGGTACCAAGAGACCCAGTACTTC.

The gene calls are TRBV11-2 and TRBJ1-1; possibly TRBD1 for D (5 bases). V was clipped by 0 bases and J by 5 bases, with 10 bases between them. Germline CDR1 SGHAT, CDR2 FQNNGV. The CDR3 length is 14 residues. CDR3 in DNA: TGTGCCAGCAGCTTAGACCCAGGGCGGACTGAAGCTTTCTTT. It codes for CASSLDPGRTEAFF.

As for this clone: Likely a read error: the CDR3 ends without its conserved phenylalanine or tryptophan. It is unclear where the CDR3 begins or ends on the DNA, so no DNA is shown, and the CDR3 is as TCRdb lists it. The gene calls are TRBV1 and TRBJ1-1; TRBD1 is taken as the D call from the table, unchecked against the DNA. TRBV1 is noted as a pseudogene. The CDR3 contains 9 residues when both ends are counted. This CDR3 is CTSIRHTPT.

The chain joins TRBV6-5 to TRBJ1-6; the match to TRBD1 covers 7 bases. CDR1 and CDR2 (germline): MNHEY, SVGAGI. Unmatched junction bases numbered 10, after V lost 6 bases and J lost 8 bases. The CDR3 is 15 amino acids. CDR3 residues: CASSPDRARDSPLHF. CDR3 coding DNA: TGTGCCAGCAGCCCTGACAGGGCCAGGGATTCACCCCTCCACTTT.

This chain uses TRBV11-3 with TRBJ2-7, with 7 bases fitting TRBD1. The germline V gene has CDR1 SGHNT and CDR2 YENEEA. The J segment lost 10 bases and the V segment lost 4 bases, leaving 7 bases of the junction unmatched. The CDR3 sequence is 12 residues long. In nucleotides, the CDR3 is TGTGCCAGCAGCTCGGACAGGTCCTATCAGTACTTC. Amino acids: CASSSDRSYQYF.

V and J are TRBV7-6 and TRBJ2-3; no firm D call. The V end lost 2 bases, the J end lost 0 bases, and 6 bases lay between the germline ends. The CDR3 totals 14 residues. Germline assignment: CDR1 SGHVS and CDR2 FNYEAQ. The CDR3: CASSLTLSTDTQYF. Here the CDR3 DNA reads TGTGCCAGCAGCTTAACGCTAAGCACAGATACGCAGTATTTT.

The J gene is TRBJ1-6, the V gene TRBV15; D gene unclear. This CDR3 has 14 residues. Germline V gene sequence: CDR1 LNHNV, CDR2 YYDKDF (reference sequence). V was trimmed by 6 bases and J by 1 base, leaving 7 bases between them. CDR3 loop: CATSVRSYNSPLHF. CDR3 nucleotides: TGTGCCACCAGTGTCAGGTCCTATAATTCACCCCTCCACTTT.

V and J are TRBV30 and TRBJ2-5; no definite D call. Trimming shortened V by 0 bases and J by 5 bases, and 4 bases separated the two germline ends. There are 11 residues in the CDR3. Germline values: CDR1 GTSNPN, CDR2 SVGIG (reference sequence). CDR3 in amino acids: CAWSVQETQYF. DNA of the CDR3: TGTGCCTGGAGTGTACAGGAGACCCAGTACTTC.

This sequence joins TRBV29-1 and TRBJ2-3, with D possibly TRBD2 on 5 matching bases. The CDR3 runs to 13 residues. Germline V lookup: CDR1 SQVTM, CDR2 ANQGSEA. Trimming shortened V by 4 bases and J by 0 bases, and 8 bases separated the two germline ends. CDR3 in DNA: TGCAGCGTTGTGGGAGACAGCACAGATACGCAGTATTTT. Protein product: CSVVGDSTDTQYF.

CDR3 bases: TGTGCCAGCAGTGACCGCAGCTCCTATAATTCACCCCTCCACTTT. It is translated as CASSDRSSYNSPLHF. The genes are TRBV6-1 and TRBJ1-6; D gene unclear. Germline V gene data show CDR1 as MNHNS and CDR2 as SASEGT. The CDR3 spans 15 residues. V was cut by 3 bases and J by 0 bases, with 6 bases left in between.

The CDR3 coding sequence is TGTGCCAGCAGCCTACGGAGAAACAATGGCTACACCTTC. Protein product: CASSLRRNNGYTF. V gene TRBV28 combines with J gene TRBJ1-2; no definite D call. The V and J ends lost 6 bases and 6 bases respectively, with 14 bases between them. This CDR3 region has 13 residues. The V gene's germline CDR1 is MDHEN and CDR2 SYDVKM.

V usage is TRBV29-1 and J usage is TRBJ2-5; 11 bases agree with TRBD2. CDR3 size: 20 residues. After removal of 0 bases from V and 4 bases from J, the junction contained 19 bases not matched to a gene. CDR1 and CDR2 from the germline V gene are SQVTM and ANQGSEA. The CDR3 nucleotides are TGCAGCGTTGAAGATCCCCTCAGGGCAACTAGCGGGAGAAGAAGAGAGACCCAGTACTTC. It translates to CSVEDPLRATSGRRRETQYF.

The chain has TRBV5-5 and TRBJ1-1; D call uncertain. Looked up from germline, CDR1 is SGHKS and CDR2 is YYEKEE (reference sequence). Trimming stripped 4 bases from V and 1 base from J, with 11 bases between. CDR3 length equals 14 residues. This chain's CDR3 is CASSPFLGNTEAFF. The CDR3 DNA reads TGTGCCAGCAGCCCCTTCCTAGGGAACACTGAAGCTTTCTTT.

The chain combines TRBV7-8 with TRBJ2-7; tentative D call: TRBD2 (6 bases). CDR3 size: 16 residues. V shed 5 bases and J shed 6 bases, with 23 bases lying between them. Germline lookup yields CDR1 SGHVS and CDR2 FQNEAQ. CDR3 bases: TGTGCCAGCAGCGGGCTAGCGACCTTCGAATCTACCGAGCAGTACTTC. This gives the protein CASSGLATFESTEQYF. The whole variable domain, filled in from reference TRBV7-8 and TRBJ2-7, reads GAGVSQSPRYKVAKRGQDVALRCDPISGHVSLFWYQQALGQGPEFLTYFQNEAQLDKSGLPSDRFFAERPEGSVSTLKIQRTQQEDSAVYLCASSGLATFESTEQYFGPGTRLTVT.

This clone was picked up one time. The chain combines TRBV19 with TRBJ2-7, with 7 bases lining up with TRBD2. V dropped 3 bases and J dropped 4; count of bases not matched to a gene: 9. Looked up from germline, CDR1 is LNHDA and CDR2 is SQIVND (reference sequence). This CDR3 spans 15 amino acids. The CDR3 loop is CASSIRGGSNYEQYF. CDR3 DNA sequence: TGTGCCAGTAGTATCCGGGGCGGGAGCAATTACGAGCAGTACTTC.